The 28 T cell receptor beta chains given below trace back to one sample, sequenced in a study of blood T cell repertoires in COVID-19. Profiled with immunoSEQ multiplex PCR; TCRdb holds only in-frame clones, not every one. This table has roughly 160,000 clones, roughly 80% appearing once. Sample: PBMCs or T cells enriched from blood (not recorded which). The receptors come from a woman aged 40 to 50 with acute COVID-19.

The gene calls are TRBV6-1 and TRBJ1-1; 8 nucleotides agree with TRBD1. Germline CDR1 is MNHNS and CDR2 is SASEGT. The V gene end was trimmed by 2 bases and the J gene end by 6 bases; junction bases not matched to a gene: 5. The CDR3 totals 14 residues. This CDR3 reads CASSEWQGASEAFF. CDR3 nucleotide sequence: TGTGCCAGCAGTGAATGGCAGGGGGCTTCTGAAGCTTTCTTT.

The genes are TRBV7-9 and TRBJ1-1, with D unresolved. Germline V CDR1 and CDR2: SEHNR, FQNEAQ (reference sequence). The CDR3 covers 15 residues. Trimming stripped 0 bases from V and 1 base from J, with 9 bases between. In DNA, the CDR3 is TGTGCCAGCAGCTTAGCGCCGGGAGGGAACACTGAAGCTTTCTTT. It encodes CASSLAPGGNTEAFF. Complete variable domain (other parts from reference TRBV7-9 and TRBJ1-1): DTGVSQNPRHKITKRGQNVTFRCDPISEHNRLYWYRQTLGQGPEFLTYFQNEAQLEKSRLLSDRFSAERPKGSFSTLEIQRTEQGDSAMYLCASSLAPGGNTEAFFGQGTRLTVV.

Only one count was recorded for this clone. The chain links TRBV24-1 to TRBJ1-2; TRBD1 aligns across 10 bases. CDR3 length: 15 residues. The germline gives CDR1 KGHDR, CDR2 SFDVKD. Losses at the gene ends were 3 bases for V and 2 bases for J; bases not matched to a gene: 2. CDR3 amino acids: CATSDTGQGNYGYTF. CDR3 nucleotide sequence: TGTGCCACCAGTGATACGGGACAGGGGAACTATGGCTACACCTTC.

This chain connects TRBV9 to TRBJ2-3; maybe TRBD2 (5 bases). Between the trimmed V and J ends, which lost 6 bases and 3 bases, there was a span of 17 bases. In germline, CDR1 is SGDLS, CDR2 YYNGEE. The CDR3 is made up of 15 amino acids. The CDR3 DNA reads as TGTGCCAGCACCTCCTCGGGGATAATAACAGATACGCAGTATTTT. Its translation: CASTSSGIITDTQYF.

This chain links TRBV7-8 with TRBJ1-2; 11 bases are a match to TRBD1. Germline CDR1 SGHVS, CDR2 FQNEAQ. Trimming cost V 5 bases and J 8 bases; bases outside gene matches: 7. This CDR3 has 14 amino acids. The CDR3 region has the DNA TGTGCCAGCAGCAAGGACAGGGGGCGAGACGGCTACACCTTC. Translation: CASSKDRGRDGYTF.

The genes are TRBV5-1 and TRBJ2-1, with 9 positions matching TRBD2. Losses at the gene ends were 4 bases for V and 3 bases for J; bases not matched to a gene: 5. CDR1 and CDR2 (germline): SGHRS, YFSETQ. This CDR3 is built from 15 residues. In DNA, the CDR3 is TGCGCCAGCAGCCCTAGCGGGACTTTCTACAATGAGCAGTTCTTC. Its translation is CASSPSGTFYNEQFF.

This clone was recorded only once. The CDR3 nucleotides are TGTGCCACCCCCCAATTGCTAGAGAAAGCCTGGAATGAGCAGTTCTTC. Protein: CATPQLLEKAWNEQFF. The V and J genes are TRBV24-1 and TRBJ2-1, with no clear D. The germline V gene encodes CDR1 KGHDR and CDR2 SFDVKD. CDR3 length: 16 amino acids. The V gene lost 9 bases and the J gene lost 7 bases, with 24 bases spanning the gap.

The chain is built from TRBV5-1 and TRBJ2-5, with 13 nucleotides matching TRBD2. Germline CDR1 SGHRS, CDR2 YFSETQ. CDR3 size: 16 residues. The V segment lost 4 bases and the J segment 4 bases; nucleotides outside the gene matches: 7. The CDR3 sequence is CASSVGLAGAGETQYF. CDR3 coding DNA: TGCGCCAGCAGCGTCGGACTAGCGGGAGCGGGAGAGACCCAGTACTTC.

This clone was recorded a few times. The chain joins TRBV11-3 to TRBJ2-3, with TRBD2 matching over 10 bases. With 7 bases clipped from V and 4 bases from J, the junction kept 5 bases outside the gene matches. This CDR3 contains 14 residues. Germline V gene data show CDR1 as SGHNT and CDR2 as YENEEA. CDR3 in DNA: TGTGCCAGCAAAAGAGGACTAGCGGCAGATACGCAGTATTTT. Protein product: CASKRGLAADTQYF.

This chain links TRBV6-5 with TRBJ2-7, with D possibly matching TRBD2 (6 bases). The CDR3 is made up of 12 amino acids. Germline V gene lookup returns CDR1 MNHEY and CDR2 SVGAGI. The ends were cut back, 5 bases at V and 3 bases at J, with 8 bases in the middle. Here the CDR3 DNA reads TGTGCCAGCAGTCGGGACTTCTACGAGCAGTACGTC. Amino acid sequence: CASSRDFYEQYV.

V gene TRBV19 combines with J gene TRBJ2-2; D gene unclear. In germline, CDR1 is LNHDA, CDR2 SQIVND (reference sequence). Trimming cost V 3 bases and J 1 base, with 6 bases left between them. The CDR3 is 14 residues long. The CDR3 reads CASSMGRNTGELFF. CDR3 DNA: TGTGCCAGTAGTATGGGCAGGAACACCGGGGAGCTGTTTTTT. The variable domain in full, completed from reference TRBV19 and TRBJ2-2, reads DGGITQSPKYLFRKEGQNVTLSCEQNLNHDAMYWYRQDPGQGLRLIYYSQIVNDFQKGDIAEGYSVSREKKESFPLTVTSAQKNPTAFYLCASSMGRNTGELFFGEGSRLTVL.

The chain combines TRBV5-6 with TRBJ1-1; D is uncertain. Germline assignment: CDR1 SGHDT and CDR2 YYEEEE. CDR3 length: 12 amino acids. The germline V and J ends were trimmed by 5 bases and 5 bases, with 10 bases remaining between them. This CDR3 reads CASRSGVTEAFF. The CDR3 nucleotides read TGTGCCAGCAGATCCGGAGTGACTGAAGCTTTCTTT.

The rearrangement joins TRBV27 to TRBJ2-1, with 7 bases fitting TRBD1. The germline gives CDR1 MNHEY, CDR2 SMNVEV (reference sequence). The CDR3 length is 16 residues. The V segment lost 3 bases and the J segment 5 bases; nucleotides outside the gene matches: 10. CDR3 bases: TGTGCCAGCAGTTTGGGGTTGGGACAGTCCAACAATGAGCAGTTCTTC. Its translation: CASSLGLGQSNNEQFF.

The chain employs TRBV5-1 and TRBJ2-7; 13 bases fit TRBD2. The V gene end was trimmed by 1 base and the J gene end by 3 bases; junction bases not matched to a gene: 4. This CDR3 is built from 16 residues. Germline V gene lookup returns CDR1 SGHRS and CDR2 YFSETQ. CDR3: CASSLTSGRGDYEQYF. CDR3 sequence (DNA): TGCGCCAGCAGCTTGACTAGCGGGAGGGGGGACTACGAGCAGTACTTC. Drawing the rest from reference TRBV5-1 and TRBJ2-7, the complete variable domain is KAGVTQTPRYLIKTRGQQVTLSCSPISGHRSVSWYQQTPGQGLQFLFEYFSETQRNKGNFPGRFSGRQFSNSRSEMNVSTLELGDSALYLCASSLTSGRGDYEQYFGPGTRLTVT.

The chain carries TRBV11-3 and TRBJ2-5; possibly TRBD1 for D (6 bases). Germline CDR1 reads SGHNT; CDR2 reads YENEEA. The CDR3 extends over 13 amino acids. V gave up 5 bases and J gave up 2 bases, with 9 bases separating them. The CDR3 DNA sequence: TGTGCCAGCAGCGGACAGTATCAAGAGACCCAGTACTTC. Translating it yields CASSGQYQETQYF.

This chain connects TRBV28 to TRBJ2-3; TRBD2 aligns across 8 bases. V was clipped by 7 bases and J by 4 bases; unmatched bases: 7. Germline V gene lookup returns CDR1 MDHEN and CDR2 SYDVKM. The CDR3 sequence is 14 residues long. This CDR3 is CASTLSGGPDTQYF. In DNA, the CDR3 is TGTGCCAGCACCCTGAGCGGGGGCCCAGATACGCAGTATTTT.

In nucleotides, the CDR3 is TGTGCCAGTAACCAGCGGGACCGGGCAGATACGCAGTATTTT. Translated, it gives CASNQRDRADTQYF. The chain recombines TRBV19 with TRBJ2-3; 7 nucleotides match TRBD2. This CDR3 is built from 14 residues. V shed 7 bases, J shed 4 bases, and the junction held 8 bases outside the gene matches. Germline V lookup: CDR1 LNHDA, CDR2 SQIVND (reference sequence).

The chain combines TRBV5-1 with TRBJ2-5, with 12 positions matching TRBD2. Germline lookup yields CDR1 SGHRS and CDR2 YFSETQ. This CDR3 is 17 amino acids long. Trimming cost V 0 bases and J 2 bases; bases outside gene matches: 5. The CDR3 nucleotides read TGCGCCAGCAGCTTGGGTCCCCTAGCGGGAGGGCAAGAGACCCAGTACTTC. It codes for CASSLGPLAGGQETQYF.

This chain joins TRBV7-9 and TRBJ2-5; possibly TRBD1 for D (5 bases). This CDR3 region has 14 residues. The V gene's germline CDR1 is SEHNR and CDR2 FQNEAQ (reference sequence). V lost 1 base, J lost 1 base, and 7 bases lay in between. The CDR3 DNA reads as TGTGCCAGCAGCTTAGTCCAGGGCCAAGAGACCCAGTACTTC. This codes for CASSLVQGQETQYF.

The chain couples TRBV5-4 to TRBJ1-2; no firm D call. Trimming cost V 2 bases and J 4 bases, with 12 bases left between them. This CDR3 is 14 amino acids long. The germline CDR1 and CDR2 sequences are SGHNT and YYREEE (reference sequence). This chain's CDR3 is CASSFYLGSYGYTF. The CDR3 region has the DNA TGTGCCAGCAGCTTTTACCTTGGGAGCTATGGCTACACCTTC.

V and J are TRBV6-6 and TRBJ2-7; D possibly corresponds to TRBD1 (6 bases). The V end was cut by 6 bases, the J end by 0 bases, with 15 bases between. The germline V gene has CDR1 MNHNY and CDR2 SVGAGI (reference sequence). The CDR3 runs to 15 residues. CDR3 bases: TGTGCCAGCAGCCCGACAGGTTTAAGCTCCTACGAGCAGTACTTC. Its protein is CASSPTGLSSYEQYF.

V and J are TRBV7-8 and TRBJ2-3, with D unclear. The CDR3 consists of 13 residues. Germline loops: CDR1 SGHVS, CDR2 FQNEAQ. Trimming cost V 5 bases and J 1 base, with 7 bases left between them. Here the CDR3 reads CASSPSGTDTQYF. As DNA, the CDR3 is TGTGCCAGCAGCCCCAGCGGCACAGATACGCAGTATTTT.

The chain recombines TRBV2 with TRBJ1-3; 7 nucleotides align to TRBD1. J gave up 0 bases and V 8 bases, and 22 bases lay outside the gene matches. The CDR3 extends over 20 amino acids. The V gene's germline CDR1 is SNHLY and CDR2 FYNNEI. Written as DNA, the CDR3 is TGTGCCAGCCTAACCCGTCTCACAGGGGCTACCTCCCGCTCTGGAAACACCATATATTTT. This gives the protein CASLTRLTGATSRSGNTIYF.

This rearrangement joins TRBV11-2 to TRBJ1-4, with a weak D call TRBD1 (6 bases). Germline loops: CDR1 SGHAT, CDR2 FQNNGV. Trimming left V 0 bases short and J 6 bases short, with 14 bases between. The length of the CDR3 is 16 residues. CDR3 loop: CASSLDPGRGYEKLFF. The CDR3 nucleotides read TGTGCCAGCAGCTTAGACCCCGGCAGGGGATATGAAAAACTGTTTTTT.

This sequence joins TRBV11-3 and TRBJ2-5; 9 bases are shared with TRBD1. This CDR3 comprises 18 residues. The ends lost 5 bases at V and 0 bases at J; junction bases unmatched: 13. Germline CDR1 is SGHNT and CDR2 is YENEEA. CDR3 residues: CASSRPGTGTIYQETQYF. CDR3 DNA sequence: TGTGCCAGCAGCCGTCCCGGGACAGGGACCATCTACCAAGAGACCCAGTACTTC.

The V gene is TRBV27, the J gene TRBJ1-4, with D possibly matching TRBD1 (5 bases). Germline loops: CDR1 MNHEY, CDR2 SMNVEV (reference sequence). The CDR3 has 14 residues. V lost 6 bases and J 4 bases, leaving 12 bases between the germline ends. CDR3: CASRLGRGNEKLFF. Here the CDR3 DNA reads TGTGCCAGCAGATTAGGGAGGGGTAATGAAAAACTGTTTTTT.

V and J are TRBV5-5 and TRBJ2-1; 10 nucleotides match TRBD2. This CDR3 is 16 amino acids long. V was pared by 0 bases and J by 8 bases, with 8 bases of the junction left unmatched. Germline values: CDR1 SGHKS, CDR2 YYEKEE (reference sequence). The CDR3 DNA reads as TGTGCCAGCAGCTTGGGGGCTAGCGGGAGTTTCGATGAGCAGTTCTTC. This codes for CASSLGASGSFDEQFF.

This rearrangement joins TRBV14 to TRBJ2-7, with TRBD2 identical over 11 bases. The V gene end was trimmed by 5 bases and the J gene end by 3 bases; junction bases not matched to a gene: 6. Germline V gene sequence: CDR1 SGHDN, CDR2 FVKESK. CDR3 size: 15 residues. The CDR3 region has the DNA TGTGCCAGCAGCATCGGGACTAGCGGCTACTACGAGCAGTACTTC. Protein product: CASSIGTSGYYEQYF.